The rows below give T cell receptor beta chains drawn from one sample of a study of CD8+ T cells in alopecia areata. Produced via immunoSEQ multiplex PCR; TCRdb's table is partial and in-frame only. The sample comprises 150,000 or so clones, about three fifths of which are singletons, and less than 5% rests with the top ten. The sequenced sample was CD4+ T cells sorted from blood. These receptors all stem from a human donor in good health. The CDR3 runs from the conserved cysteine through the conserved F or W. Fields, in order: D gene, J gene, clone size, V gene, CDR3 DNA, CDR3 protein. D genes are given only for firm matches. Some rows have no size entry. The others give once, few or many, or a class for an expanded clone.

D: NA
J: TRBJ2-5
size: NA
V: TRBV5-1
DNA: TGCGCCAGCAGCTTGGGGACGGGTTTGGAGACCCAGTACTTC
CDR3: CASSLGTGLETQYF

D: TRBD1
J: TRBJ1-1
size: few
V: TRBV10-3
DNA: TGTGCCATCAGCCTCACAGGGGGCACTGAAGCTTTCTTT
CDR3: CAISLTGGTEAFF

D: NA
J: TRBJ2-1
size: NA
V: TRBV30
DNA: TGTGCCTGGAGCGGCCTGACTTACAATGAGCAGTTCTTC
CDR3: CAWSGLTYNEQFF

D: NA
J: TRBJ1-1
size: NA
V: TRBV29-1
DNA: TGCAGCGTTAGGTTGGGGGACACTGAAGCTTTCTTT
CDR3: CSVRLGDTEAFF

D: NA
J: TRBJ2-3
size: NA
V: TRBV15
DNA: TGTGCCACCAGCATAGACGGGACGAGCACAGATACGCAGTATTTT
CDR3: CATSIDGTSTDTQYF

D: NA
J: TRBJ2-6
size: NA
V: TRBV28
DNA: TGTGCCAGCAGTTTTGGGTCCCCTGGGGCCAACGTCCTGACTTTC
CDR3: CASSFGSPGANVLTF

D: NA
J: TRBJ1-5
size: NA
V: TRBV28
DNA: TGTGCCAGCAGTCAGGACTCAAGCGGCAATCAGCCCCAGCATTTT
CDR3: CASSQDSSGNQPQHF

D: TRBD1
J: TRBJ2-7
size: NA
V: TRBV27
DNA: TGTGCCAGCAGACAGCAACAGGGGGCCTACGAGCAGTACTTC
CDR3: CASRQQQGAYEQYF

D: NA
J: TRBJ1-1
size: NA
V: TRBV2
DNA: TGTGCCAGCAGAGTTGAACAGGGAGGAGGGGGCACTGAAGCTTTCTTT
CDR3: CASRVEQGGGGTEAFF

D: NA
J: TRBJ2-7
size: few
V: TRBV6-5
DNA: TGTGCCAGCACCCCAAGGGGGGGCTCCTACGAGCAGTACTTC
CDR3: CASTPRGGSYEQYF

D: NA
J: TRBJ1-2
size: NA
V: TRBV2
DNA: TGTGCCAGCAGGATCCAGGGACGCTATGGCTACACCTTC
CDR3: CASRIQGRYGYTF

D: NA
J: TRBJ2-3
size: NA
V: TRBV29-1
DNA: TGCAGCGCTGGACGAGGGTACACAGATACGCAGTATTTT
CDR3: CSAGRGYTDTQYF

D: TRBD2
J: TRBJ2-7
size: NA
V: TRBV18
DNA: TGTGCCAGCTCACCCCGAGTAATGGCTAGCGGCTCCTACGAGCAGTACTTC
CDR3: CASSPRVMASGSYEQYF

D: NA
J: TRBJ2-2
size: few
V: TRBV5-6
DNA: TGTGCCAGCAGCTTGAGAGTATCCAACACCGGGGAGCTGTTTTTT
CDR3: CASSLRVSNTGELFF

D: TRBD1
J: TRBJ1-2
size: few
V: TRBV18
DNA: TGTGCCAGCTCACCCGACAGGGGCCAGGGCTACACCTTC
CDR3: CASSPDRGQGYTF

D: TRBD1
J: TRBJ1-2
size: few
V: TRBV15
DNA: TGTGCCACCAGCAGAACGAGGGGGCTCATCTTTAACTATGGCTACACCTTC
CDR3: CATSRTRGLIFNYGYTF

D: NA
J: TRBJ1-1
size: many
V: TRBV7-2
DNA: TGTGCCAGCAGCTTAGTGTGGGTGAACACTGAAGCTTTCTTT
CDR3: CASSLVWVNTEAFF

D: NA
J: TRBJ2-5
size: NA
V: TRBV4-1
DNA: TGCGCCAGCAGCAAAGGGTTTGGGGATAGCACCCAAGAGACCCAGTACTTC
CDR3: CASSKGFGDSTQETQYF

D: NA
J: TRBJ2-5
size: NA
V: TRBV4-2
DNA: TGTGCCAGCAGCCAAGGGCTAGTCGCCGGGCCGAGAGAGACCCAGTACTTC
CDR3: CASSQGLVAGPRETQYF

D: NA
J: TRBJ2-2
size: NA
V: TRBV5-4
DNA: TGTGCCAGCAGCTTGGGGTTGTTTGGTAGCGGGAACACCGGGGAGCTGTTTTTT
CDR3: CASSLGLFGSGNTGELFF

D: NA
J: TRBJ2-1
size: NA
V: TRBV30
DNA: TGTGCCTGGAGTGTAAGCGTCAATGAGCAGTTCTTC
CDR3: CAWSVSVNEQFF

D: TRBD2
J: TRBJ2-7
size: NA
V: TRBV29-1
DNA: TGCAGCGTTCGATACATTCCTCGGTCTAGCGGAAAGCCCTACGAGCAGTACTTC
CDR3: CSVRYIPRSSGKPYEQYF

D: NA
J: TRBJ1-5
size: NA
V: TRBV9
DNA: TGTGCCAGCAGCGTAGACGGGGGCAGTACCCAGCATTTT
CDR3: CASSVDGGSTQHF

D: NA
J: TRBJ1-5
size: few
V: TRBV28
DNA: TGTGCCAGCAGTCAGGGTTCCCGGAGCAATCAGCCCCAGCATTTT
CDR3: CASSQGSRSNQPQHF

D: NA
J: TRBJ1-5
size: NA
V: TRBV5-8
DNA: TGTGCCAGCAGCTACGGACGGATCCGGGGTCAGCCCCAGCATTTT
CDR3: CASSYGRIRGQPQHF

D: TRBD1
J: TRBJ2-5
size: few
V: TRBV29-1
DNA: TGCAGCGTTGAAGATCAAGGGGACAGGACCTACTTC
CDR3: CSVEDQGDRTYF

D: NA
J: TRBJ1-2
size: NA
V: TRBV30
DNA: TGTGCCTGGTCCCCCCGGGAGTTCTATGGCTACACCTTC
CDR3: CAWSPREFYGYTF

D: NA
J: TRBJ2-4
size: few
V: TRBV29-1
DNA: TGCAGCGTCGCCCGAGATGGGGCCAAAAACATTCAGTACTTC
CDR3: CSVARDGAKNIQYF

D: NA
J: TRBJ2-1
size: once
V: TRBV2
DNA: TGTGCCAGCAGTGATTCTATCCTTCTAAGCAATGAGCAGTTCTTC
CDR3: CASSDSILLSNEQFF

D: TRBD2
J: TRBJ2-1
size: NA
V: TRBV5-1
DNA: TGCGCCAGCAGCTTGGCCCGACTAGCGGGAGGTGAGGAGCAGTTCTTC
CDR3: CASSLARLAGGEEQFF

D: NA
J: TRBJ2-5
size: NA
V: TRBV10-3
DNA: TGTGCCTCCTCTGCGGAGAAGACCCAGTACTTC
CDR3: CASSAEKTQYF

D: TRBD2
J: TRBJ2-4
size: few
V: TRBV4-1
DNA: TGCGCCAGCAGCCAAGGCGATAGCGGGAGCGCCCGAGCAAACATTCAGTACTTC
CDR3: CASSQGDSGSARANIQYF

D: NA
J: TRBJ2-7
size: NA
V: TRBV10-3
DNA: TGTGCCATCAGTGACAAGGCTCCAGGCCGGCAGTACTTC
CDR3: CAISDKAPGRQYF

D: NA
J: TRBJ2-7
size: NA
V: TRBV18
DNA: TGTGCCAGCTCACCAGGGCCAGGGAGGTCCTACGAGCAGTACTTC
CDR3: CASSPGPGRSYEQYF

D: NA
J: TRBJ2-2
size: NA
V: TRBV29-1
DNA: TGCAGCGTCGACATTAGGGACACCGGGGAGCTGTTTTTT
CDR3: CSVDIRDTGELFF

D: TRBD1
J: TRBJ1-4
size: once
V: TRBV7-2
DNA: TGTGCCAGCAGGGCTACAGGGGGCTTTGGTGAAAAACTGTTTTTT
CDR3: CASRATGGFGEKLFF

D: TRBD1
J: TRBJ1-3
size: few
V: TRBV29-1
DNA: TGCAGCGTTGACGGGACAGGGAGGCAAAACACCATATATTTT
CDR3: CSVDGTGRQNTIYF

D: NA
J: TRBJ2-5
size: NA
V: TRBV2
DNA: TGTGCCAGCAGGGTTTCGGGCCTCGGGGGCCAGTACTTC
CDR3: CASRVSGLGGQYF

D: NA
J: TRBJ2-2
size: NA
V: TRBV7-8
DNA: TGTGCCAGCAGGGCCCTGTCTAACACCGGGGAGCTGTTTTTT
CDR3: CASRALSNTGELFF

D: NA
J: TRBJ2-7
size: NA
V: TRBV18
DNA: TGTGCCAGCTCACCCTCCGCGTACGAGCAGTACTTC
CDR3: CASSPSAYEQYF

D: TRBD1
J: TRBJ2-7
size: once
V: TRBV5-1
DNA: TGCGCCAGCAGCTTGGCAGACAGGGGCCACGAGCAGTACTTC
CDR3: CASSLADRGHEQYF

D: TRBD1
J: TRBJ2-1
size: NA
V: TRBV29-1
DNA: TGCAGCGTTGAAGGGACAGGGGGGTTTAATGAGCAGTTCTTC
CDR3: CSVEGTGGFNEQFF

D: TRBD1
J: TRBJ2-3
size: NA
V: TRBV29-1
DNA: TGCAGCGTTGCAGACCGACAGGGGAGGATTACAGATACGCAGTATTTT
CDR3: CSVADRQGRITDTQYF

D: TRBD2
J: TRBJ2-1
size: few
V: TRBV27
DNA: TGTGCCAGCAGTCCTCGGGCTAGCGGGAGCTCCTACAATGAGCAGTTCTTC
CDR3: CASSPRASGSSYNEQFF

D: NA
J: TRBJ1-1
size: NA
V: TRBV29-1
DNA: TGCAGCGTGGGGGGCCAGGCTGAAGCTTTCTTT
CDR3: CSVGGQAEAFF